A single sample gave rise to the 11 T cell receptor beta chains below, sequenced in a study of control samples from healthy donors and cancer patients. Some clones are missing from TCRdb's copy, which holds only in-frame ones; the method was immunoSEQ multiplex PCR. The repertoire holds 75,000 to 100,000 clones, roughly 89% seen once, with 3% in the top ten. The specimen sequenced was blood. The receptors shown here come from a human donor in good health. The donor label of this sample is uncertain.

The V gene is TRBV7-9, the J gene TRBJ1-1, with D perhaps TRBD1 (6 bases). CDR3 length: 15 amino acids. V lost 1 base and J lost 1, with 10 bases in between. Germline lookup yields CDR1 SEHNR and CDR2 FQNEAQ (reference sequence). In DNA form, the CDR3 reads TGTGCCAGCAGCTTAGGGCAGGGGAAGAACACTGAAGCTTTCTTT. Its protein product is CASSLGQGKNTEAFF.

V is TRBV19 and J is TRBJ2-1; 11 positions match TRBD2. Unmatched junction bases numbered 5, after V lost 6 bases and J lost 4 bases. The germline gives CDR1 LNHDA, CDR2 SQIVND (reference sequence). The CDR3 length is 15 residues. The CDR3 loop is CASSPTSGGYNEQFF. Written as DNA, the CDR3 is TGTGCCAGTAGCCCCACTAGCGGGGGATACAATGAGCAGTTCTTC. The variable domain in full, completed from reference TRBV19 and TRBJ2-1, reads DGGITQSPKYLFRKEGQNVTLSCEQNLNHDAMYWYRQDPGQGLRLIYYSQIVNDFQKGDIAEGYSVSREKKESFPLTVTSAQKNPTAFYLCASSPTSGGYNEQFFGPGTRLTVL.

The chain is built from TRBV7-2 and TRBJ2-2, with 8 bases lining up with TRBD2. The trim removed 3 bases at V and 7 bases at J, leaving 7 bases unmatched. There are 15 residues in the CDR3. Per the germline V gene, CDR1 is SGHTA and CDR2 is FQGNSA. CDR3 loop: CASSFGGGLVGELFF. The DNA of the CDR3 is TGTGCCAGCAGCTTTGGCGGGGGGCTGGTCGGGGAGCTGTTTTTT.

This clone was counted once. Here the CDR3 DNA reads TGTGCCAGCAGTGAACTGGGGCAGGGGGCTTCACCCCTCCACTTT. Translating it yields CASSELGQGASPLHF. V is TRBV2 and J is TRBJ1-6; 8 bases match TRBD1. Germline V gene data show CDR1 as SNHLY and CDR2 as FYNNEI. V shed 2 bases, J shed 9 bases, and the junction held 6 bases outside the gene matches. The CDR3 spans 15 residues.

The chain recombines TRBV7-6 with TRBJ1-1, with a weak D call TRBD1 (6 bases). Trimming removed 2 bases from V and 2 bases from J, with 12 bases in between. This CDR3 comprises 15 residues. Germline V gene sequence: CDR1 SGHVS, CDR2 FNYEAQ. The CDR3 region is CASSLTGGLNTEAFF. Written as DNA, the CDR3 is TGTGCCAGCAGCTTAACGGGGGGGCTTAACACTGAAGCTTTCTTT.

The V and J genes are TRBV7-2 and TRBJ1-1; D gene uncertain. The V and J ends lost 3 bases and 5 bases respectively, with 4 bases between them. CDR1 and CDR2 (germline): SGHTA, FQGNSA. The CDR3 spans 11 residues. The CDR3 nucleotides read TGTGCCAGCAGCTTTATAACTGAAGCTTTCTTT. Amino acid sequence: CASSFITEAFF.

The chain is built from TRBV19 and TRBJ2-5; D is ambiguous. The germline gives CDR1 LNHDA, CDR2 SQIVND (reference sequence). Trimming removed 3 bases at V and 0 bases at J, with 14 bases between. CDR3 length: 16 residues. This chain's CDR3 is CASSMQASRYQETQYF. Written as DNA, the CDR3 is TGTGCCAGTAGTATGCAGGCCTCGAGGTACCAAGAGACCCAGTACTTC.

V is TRBV5-1 and J is TRBJ2-2; 8 bases map to TRBD1. The CDR3 consists of 14 residues. Germline V gene sequence: CDR1 SGHRS, CDR2 YFSETQ. After removal of 6 bases from V and 3 bases from J, the junction contained 4 bases not matched to a gene. CDR3 sequence reads: CASNPGQDTGELFF. The DNA for the CDR3 is TGCGCCAGCAACCCGGGACAGGACACCGGGGAGCTGTTTTTT.

The chain uses TRBV6-5 and TRBJ1-1, with TRBD1 as a possible D gene (5 bases). With 2 bases removed from V and 5 bases from J, the gap between germline ends came to 15 bases. Germline loops: CDR1 MNHEY, CDR2 SVGAGI. The CDR3 is made up of 15 amino acids. The CDR3 loop reads CASSYVGGPGTEAFF. CDR3 DNA sequence: TGTGCCAGCAGTTACGTGGGGGGACCGGGAACTGAAGCTTTCTTT.

This sequence joins TRBV19 and TRBJ2-1; D remains ambiguous. The CDR3 totals 13 residues. Germline V CDR1 and CDR2: LNHDA, SQIVND (reference sequence). V was pared by 2 bases and J by 6 bases, with 8 bases between. CDR3 region: CASSISVVNEQFF. The CDR3, as DNA: TGTGCCAGTAGTATATCGGTTGTCAATGAGCAGTTCTTC.

The chain employs TRBV19 and TRBJ2-2, with 10 positions matching TRBD2. With V trimmed by 7 bases and J by 4 bases, 12 bases remained unmatched. This CDR3 comprises 17 residues. CDR1 and CDR2 (germline): LNHDA, SQIVND (reference sequence). Written as DNA, the CDR3 is TGTGCCAGTACGGGGGGATTAAGACTAGCGGGCACCGGGGAGCTGTTTTTT. It is translated as CASTGGLRLAGTGELFF.